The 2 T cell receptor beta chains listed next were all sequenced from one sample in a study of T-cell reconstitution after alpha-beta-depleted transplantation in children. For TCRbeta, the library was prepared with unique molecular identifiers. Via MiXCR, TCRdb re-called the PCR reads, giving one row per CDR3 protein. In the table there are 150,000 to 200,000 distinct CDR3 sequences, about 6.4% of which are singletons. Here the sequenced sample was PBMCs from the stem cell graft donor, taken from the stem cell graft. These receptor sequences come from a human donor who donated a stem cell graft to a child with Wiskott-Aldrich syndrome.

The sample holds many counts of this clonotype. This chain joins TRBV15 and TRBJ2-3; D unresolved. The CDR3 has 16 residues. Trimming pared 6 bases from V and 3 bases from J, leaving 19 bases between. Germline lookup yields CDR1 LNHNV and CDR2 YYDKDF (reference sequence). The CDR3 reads CATRLGTSEYTDTQYF. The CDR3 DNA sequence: TGTGCCACCAGACTCGGCACCTCGGAATATACAGATACGCAGTATTTT.

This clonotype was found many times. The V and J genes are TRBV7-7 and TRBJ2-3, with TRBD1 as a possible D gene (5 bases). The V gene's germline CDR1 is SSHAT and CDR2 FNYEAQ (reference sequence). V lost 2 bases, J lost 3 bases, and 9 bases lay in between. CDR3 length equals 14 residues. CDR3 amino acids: CASSLSPGTDTQYF. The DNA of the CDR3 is TGTGCCAGCAGCTTAAGCCCAGGGACAGATACGCAGTATTTT.